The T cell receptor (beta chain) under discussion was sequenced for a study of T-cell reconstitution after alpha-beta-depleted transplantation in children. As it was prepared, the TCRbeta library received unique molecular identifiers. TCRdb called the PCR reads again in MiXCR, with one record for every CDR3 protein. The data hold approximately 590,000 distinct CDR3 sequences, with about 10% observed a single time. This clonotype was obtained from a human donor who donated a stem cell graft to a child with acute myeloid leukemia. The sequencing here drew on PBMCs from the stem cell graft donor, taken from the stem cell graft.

CDR3 coding DNA: TGTGCCACCAGTGATTCCCGACTGCCAGCCTACGAGCAGTACTTC. It codes for CATSDSRLPAYEQYF. The V gene is TRBV24-1, the J gene TRBJ2-7; D is uncertain. The length of the CDR3 is 15 residues. Trimming shortened V by 2 bases and J by 2 bases, and 12 bases separated the two germline ends. Looked up from germline, CDR1 is KGHDR and CDR2 is SFDVKD.